The sequence of this TCR beta chain was determined in a study of T and B cells in COVID-19 patients (TCRdb year 2020). Regarding the study in general: In this study, adaptive immunity was profiled in COVID-19 patients who either had active infection or had recovered, using TRB and IGH repertoire sequencing of peripheral blood. Of the 20 patients in the active-infection cohort, around 17 had comorbidities associated with unfavorable COVID-19 outcome. Critical illness requiring mechanical ventilation or ECMO was present in three fifths of the roughly 20 patients in the active-infection cohort. Two patients were included in both the recovered and active cohorts because samples were available from active disease and after recovery. The TCR and BCR sequence repository comprised a few dozen patients and 69 time points, with over 8 million TCR sequences analysed. Up to 9 follow-up blood samples were collected per patient, with some samples spanning different disease stages in the same individual. An age-matched reference group of 35 to 45 healthy donors negative for COVID-19 antibodies served as the comparison for repertoire analyses. A median age of approximately 35 years was recorded in the recovered cohort versus roughly 67 years in the active-infection cohort. A recovered cohort included about 19 patients who provided about 20 samples, and most of these patients had mild to moderate COVID-19 treated on an outpatient basis.

TRB repertoires were amplified from 250-500 ng of genomic DNA extracted from blood. Sequences SEHNR (CDR1) and FQNEAQ (CDR2) are obtained from the germline V gene (reference sequence). The V and J ends are trimmed by 0 bases and 3 bases, leaving 3 bases between them. The CDR3 measures 13 amino acids from cysteine to phenylalanine. CDR3 DNA is the only sequence kept; it has 39 bases, read in frame from the first base. This sample was sequenced with an Illumina MiSeq. Multiplex PCR with BIOMED2 TRB-A/B primer pools was used to amplify TRB rearrangements. Illumina-compatible adapters and 7-nucleotide sample barcodes were added to the amplicons in two consecutive PCRs. All library PCRs used Phusion HS II polymerase. The amplicons were purified from gel with the NucleoSpin Gel and PCR Clean-up kit, measured on Qubit, and combined at approximately 4 nM. The quality of the amplicon pool was checked on an Agilent 2100 Bioanalyzer prior to Illumina next-generation sequencing. For the original study's pipeline: Annotation of TRB rearrangements was performed with MiXCR 3.0.8 using the default MiXCR reference library. Non-productive reads and sequences with fewer than 2 reads were removed, and each unique CDR3 nucleotide sequence was counted as one clone. R 3.5.1 was used to calculate clonality, diversity, richness and V-J gene usage. TCR clustering by CDR3 similarity used GLIPH2, with generation probabilities calculated by OLGA. Only GLIPH2 clusters containing at least four unique TCR clonotypes present in at least three individuals were kept. TCRdb passed the public sequencing reads through fastp at Q25 and MiXCR, retaining productive beta sequences. Identical CDR3 protein sequences are pooled into one entry, listed with their most common genes and DNA. The V and J calls, along with clone size, are taken from TCRdb and not from the paper's own processing. Across this sample there are 8,500 to 13,000 distinct CDR3 sequences, with under 35% seen only once. In total, the top ten clones hold 14% of the sample.

Points on this clonotype: The specificity of this receptor is unknown. Nothing much larger sits one base from this clone, and base qualities are not available.

Beyond this particular receptor, the publication reports: The cohort was considered too small for HLA contributions to COVID-19 susceptibility or severity to be assessed. In patients with COVID-19, the usage of TRBV/TRBJ genes was reported to be strongly skewed. Blood samples from mildly ill patients during symptoms and early samples from severe cases were scarce. The reported TCR clusters were said to need prospective validation before any clinical use. TRB repertoires were highly clonal in active COVID-19, whereas diversity and richness at recovery rose above healthy donor levels. A total of about 2,400 TCR clusters were exclusive to the recovered cohort, and 25 to 35 of those clusters were low-pGen clusters. Specific T cell subsets (CD4+/Treg/CD8+) and sorted SARS-CoV-2-responsive or tetramer+ T cells had not yet been sequenced, with those experiments still ongoing.

The origin of this receptor is a human donor with active COVID-19. The rearranged segments are TRBV7-9 and TRBJ1-5; the D gene identity is not certain. The sequencing input was blood. In nucleotides, the sequence is TGTGCCAGCAGCTTAGCCGACAATCAGCCCCAGCATTTT. This translates into CASSLADNQPQHF. Joined to the reference TRBV7-9 and TRBJ1-5 proteins, this CDR3 gives the full variable domain: DTGVSQNPRHKITKRGQNVTFRCDPISEHNRLYWYRQTLGQGPEFLTYFQNEAQLEKSRLLSDRFSAERPKGSFSTLEIQRTEQGDSAMYLCASSLADNQPQHFGDGTRLSIL.